The 26 T cell receptor beta chains below were found in one sample sequenced in a study of blood T cells in healthy people across ages. With a J-beta primer mix and a sample-barcoded 5' primer, a second PCR ran about 7 to 11 cycles. TCRdb re-called the 5' RACE reads through MiXCR, storing one row per CDR3 protein. There are hundreds of thousands of distinct CDR3 sequences in the sample; approximately 30% occur only once, and 15% to 17% lies in the top ten. The specimen was blood. All receptors come from an elderly woman in good health.

Points on this clonotype: An end of the junction does not agree with germline; a read error may underlie this. This sequence joins TRBV4-2 and TRBJ2-1; the D call may be TRBD1 or TRBD2 (7 bases each). The germline V gene has CDR1 LGHNA and CDR2 YNFKEQ. CDR3 length: 14 amino acids. CDR3: CANSLSQGGDEQFF. CDR3 sequence (DNA): TGTGCCAACAGCCTTTCCCAGGGGGGGGATGAGCAGTTCTTC.

This clonotype occurred many times. The rearrangement joins TRBV5-1 to TRBJ1-1; D ambiguous. CDR1 SGHRS and CDR2 YFSETQ come from the germline V gene. This CDR3 is 14 amino acids long. The V end was cut by 0 bases, the J end by 10 bases, with 16 bases between. CDR3 residues: CASSLEGQSPLAFF. The DNA of the CDR3 is TGCGCCAGCAGCTTGGAAGGGCAGAGCCCGTTAGCTTTCTTT.

For this clonotype: This could be a read error, since a much larger clone is one nucleotide away. V is TRBV7-2 and J is TRBJ2-7, with D hard to call. The CDR3 contains 13 residues. Germline V gives CDR1 SGHTA, CDR2 FQGNSA. The CDR3 sequence: CVSSFRISYEQYF. CDR3 coding DNA: TGTGTCAGCAGCTTCCGGATTTCCTACGAGCAGTACTTC.

As concerns this clonotype: Just one base apart from a much larger clone, this may be a read error. The chain links TRBV27 to TRBJ2-1, with D possibly called TRBD1 or TRBD2 (6 bases each). In germline, CDR1 is MNHEY, CDR2 SMNVEV (reference sequence). The CDR3 runs 17 residues. CDR3 coding DNA: TGTGCCAGCAATTTATTTGGAGGGGGGATCACCTACAATGAGCAGTTCTTC. Translation gives CASNLFGGGITYNEQFF.

This clonotype was recorded many times. The gene calls are TRBV5-1 and TRBJ1-2; D is perhaps TRBD1 (6 bases). The CDR3 is made up of 13 amino acids. Germline V CDR1 and CDR2: SGHRS, YFSETQ. V lost 4 bases and J lost 4, with 11 bases in between. The chain's CDR3 is CASSAGQLYGYTF. DNA of the CDR3: TGCGCCAGCAGCGCAGGACAGCTCTATGGCTACACCTTC.

The V gene is TRBV5-1, the J gene TRBJ1-1; D not certain. Germline V gene sequence: CDR1 SGHRS, CDR2 YFSETQ. V was shortened by 0 bases and J by 5 bases, with 17 bases between the two germline ends. This CDR3 spans 16 amino acids. CDR3 bases: TGCGCCAGCAGCTTGGGGAATACAGCGACGGGAACTGAAGCTTTCTTT. Residues: CASSLGNTATGTEAFF.

As regards this clonotype: This sequence may be a read error, since a much larger clone differs from it by one base. The J gene is TRBJ2-1, the V gene TRBV20-1; D is possibly TRBD1 or TRBD2 (5 bases each). The CDR3 has 12 residues. CDR1 and CDR2 (germline): DFQATT, SNEGSKA (reference sequence). This CDR3 reads CRATGRANEQFF. Here the CDR3 DNA reads TGCAGGGCCACGGGGCGTGCAAATGAGCAGTTCTTC.

The V and J genes are TRBV6-1 and TRBJ2-7; tentatively, D is TRBD1 or TRBD2 (6 bases each). Germline V gene data show CDR1 as MNHNS and CDR2 as SASEGT. Trimming took off 1 base at V and 2 bases at J, with 12 bases between the two ends. CDR3 length equals 15 residues. As DNA, the CDR3 is TGTGCCAGCAGTGAAGTGGGGGGCTCCACCTACGAGCAGTACTTC. As protein: CASSEVGGSTYEQYF.

Comment on this clonotype: The limits of the CDR3 on the DNA are not certain, so only TCRdb's listed CDR3 is given. The V gene is TRBV27, the J gene TRBJ2-1; the table's TRBD1 call for D was not verified on the DNA. The CDR3 is 16 amino acids in total, end residues counted. Germline assignment: CDR1 MNHEY and CDR2 SMNVEV (reference sequence). The CDR3 loop is CASSPLWTRIYNEQFF.

In this sample, this clonotype turned up many times. The V gene is TRBV5-1, the J gene TRBJ2-7, with TRBD2 matching over 7 bases. CDR3 size: 14 residues. J gave up 6 bases and V 5 bases, and 11 bases lay outside the gene matches. The V gene's germline CDR1 is SGHRS and CDR2 YFSETQ. DNA for the CDR3: TGCGCCAGCAGGGAAGCGGGGCCTTTGGGCGAGCAGTACTTC. As protein: CASREAGPLGEQYF.

Notes on this clonotype: Since a much larger clone is just one base distant, this may be a read error. V is TRBV7-3 and J is TRBJ2-7; D perhaps matches TRBD2 (7 bases). V gave up 0 bases and J gave up 7 bases, with 16 bases separating them. The CDR3 is 15 amino acids. From germline, CDR1 is SGHTA and CDR2 FQGTGA. The CDR3 here is CASSLTGGANNEQYF. The CDR3 coding sequence is TGTGCCAGCAGCTTAACTGGGGGGGCCAACAATGAGCAGTACTTC. The full variable domain, rest sourced from reference TRBV7-3 and TRBJ2-7, is GAGVSQTPSNKVTEKGKYVELRCDPISGHTALYWYRQSLGQGPEFLIYFQGTGAADDSGLPNDRFFAVRPEGSVSTLKIQRTERGDSAVYLCASSLTGGANNEQYFGPGTRLTVT.

The chain employs TRBV6-2 or TRBV6-3 and TRBJ1-5, with D possibly being TRBD1 (5 bases). V was cut by 2 bases and J by 2 bases, with 19 bases left in between. The CDR3 has 18 residues. Germline-derived CDR1 and CDR2 are MNHEY and SVGEGT. CDR3 nucleotide sequence: TGTGCCAGCAGTTACGCCGCTACAGGAATTAGCGGCAATCAGCCCCAGCATTTT. It is translated as CASSYAATGISGNQPQHF.

This clonotype appeared once. The rearrangement links TRBV20-1 to TRBJ2-1; the D is unclear. The CDR3 has 16 amino acids. The ends were cut back, 4 bases at V and 4 bases at J, with 20 bases in the middle. Germline CDR1 DFQATT, CDR2 SNEGSKA (reference sequence). CDR3 sequence (DNA): TGCAGTGCTAACCTGGGGTTGGTGTCTCTTTACAATGAGCAGTTCTTC. It yields the protein CSANLGLVSLYNEQFF.

Note on this clonotype: At one end, the junction sequence differs from germline, possibly due to a read error. This chain joins TRBV20-1 and TRBJ1-1, with D perhaps TRBD1 (5 bases). The CDR3 contains 13 residues. CDR1 is DFQATT and CDR2 is SNEGSKA in the germline V gene (reference sequence). The CDR3 sequence is CSAPTVMNAEAFF. CDR3 nucleotides: TGCAGTGCCCCGACAGTTATGAACGCTGAAGCTTTCTTT.

The sample holds a few counts of this clonotype. This could be a read error, since a much larger clone is one nucleotide away. This chain links TRBV30 with TRBJ2-5; D is undetermined. The end of the DNA aligns better with TRBJ2-7, so the J call may be wrong. The germline V gene encodes CDR1 GTSNPN and CDR2 SVGIG (reference sequence). This CDR3 has 13 residues. Here the CDR3 DNA reads TGTGCCTGGAGGGTTAAGGGTACCTACGAGCAGTACTTC. Amino acids: CAWRVKGTYEQYF.

This clonotype was picked up many times. The gene calls are TRBV7-9 and TRBJ1-1; maybe TRBD1 (5 bases). The germline V gene encodes CDR1 SEHNR and CDR2 FQNEAQ (reference sequence). This CDR3 has 13 residues. Deletions cut 5 bases from V and 6 bases from J, with 13 bases between. CDR3 coding DNA: TGTGCCAGCAGCCGTGGGGCAGGGTCTGAAGCTTTCTTT. Translating gives CASSRGAGSEAFF.

Concerning this clonotype itself: A much larger clone is a single base away; this may be a read error. The chain joins TRBV4-2 to TRBJ2-5; 7 bases align to TRBD1. The J call may be mistaken, given a closer DNA end match to TRBJ2-1. This CDR3 has 15 residues. Germline-derived CDR1 and CDR2 are LGHNA and YNFKEQ. Written as DNA, the CDR3 is TGTGCCAGCAGCCAAGCGGGACAGACTCAAGAGACCCAGTTCTTC. Its translation is CASSQAGQTQETQFF.

This clonotype has just a few counts. The chain uses TRBV11-2 and TRBJ2-1; the D gene is possibly TRBD1 (7 bases). CDR3 size: 15 residues. The V end was cut by 3 bases, the J end by 3 bases, with 12 bases between. Germline-derived CDR1 and CDR2 are SGHAT and FQNNGV. CDR3 amino acids: CASSFRQGGYNEQFF. CDR3 nucleotide sequence: TGTGCCAGCAGCTTTAGGCAGGGGGGCTACAATGAGCAGTTCTTC.

This clonotype was recorded at least ten times. The V call is TRBV18, the J call TRBJ2-1, with 7 bases fitting TRBD1. The germline V gene has CDR1 KGHSH and CDR2 LQKENI. The CDR3 sequence is 16 residues long. The J segment lost 3 bases and the V segment lost 3 bases, leaving 8 bases of the junction unmatched. The CDR3 loop is CASSPDRQGDYNEQFF. DNA for the CDR3: TGTGCCAGCTCACCCGACCGACAGGGAGACTACAATGAGCAGTTCTTC.

As to this clonotype: Mismatch with germline at one junction end may stem from a read error. This rearrangement joins TRBV11-2 to TRBJ2-3; TRBD1 is a possible D gene (7 bases). The CDR3 runs 16 residues. Germline CDR1 SGHAT, CDR2 FQNNGV. The CDR3: CASSPGQWGATDAQYF. The CDR3, as DNA: TGTGCCAGCAGCCCGGGACAGTGGGGGGCCACAGATGCGCAGTATTTT.

The rearrangement joins TRBV5-1 to TRBJ2-3; 12 bases are shared with TRBD2. The CDR3 spans 16 residues. From germline, CDR1 is SGHRS and CDR2 YFSETQ. V was pared by 4 bases and J by 3 bases, with 6 bases of the junction left unmatched. The CDR3 here is CASSPSGLAGTDTQYF. The DNA for the CDR3 is TGCGCCAGCAGCCCTTCGGGACTAGCGGGTACAGATACGCAGTATTTT.

V is TRBV5-1 and J is TRBJ2-3; D is unresolved. Trimming shortened V by 4 bases and J by 0 bases, and 15 bases separated the two germline ends. The CDR3 has 16 amino acids. The germline CDR1 and CDR2 sequences are SGHRS and YFSETQ. CDR3 residues: CASSPSPAPSTDTQYF. The CDR3, as DNA: TGCGCCAGCAGCCCCTCCCCAGCCCCTAGCACAGATACGCAGTATTTT.

This clonotype was picked up many times. This rearrangement joins TRBV4-1 to TRBJ1-3; D is unresolved. The germline V and J ends were trimmed by 2 bases and 0 bases, with 5 bases remaining between them. The CDR3 is 14 residues long. CDR1 is MGHRA and CDR2 is YSYEKL in the germline V gene. The CDR3 region is CASSQLGSGNTIYF. The CDR3 coding sequence is TGCGCCAGCAGCCAACTGGGCTCTGGAAACACCATATATTTT.

V and J are TRBV7-6 and TRBJ2-5; TRBD1 might be the D (6 bases). Germline CDR1 reads SGHVS; CDR2 reads FNYEAQ. The V end lost 8 bases, the J end lost 11 bases, and 27 bases lay between the germline ends. The CDR3 loop spans 15 amino acids. CDR3 DNA: TGTGCCAGCGCTGTCGAGGACAGCCGTTCCTACAAGCAGTACTTC. Translating gives CASAVEDSRSYKQYF. The whole variable domain, remainder taken from reference TRBV7-6 and TRBJ2-5, is GAGVSQSPRYKVTKRGQDVALRCDPISGHVSLYWYRQALGQGPEFLTYFNYEAQQDKSGLPNDRFSAERPEGSISTLTIQRTEQRDSAMYRCASAVEDSRSYKQYFGPGTRLLVL.

The V gene is TRBV10-3, the J gene TRBJ2-3; TRBD1 matches at 8 bases. The germline gives CDR1 ENHRY, CDR2 SYGVKD. The CDR3 spans 12 residues. As DNA, the CDR3 is TGTACCAGCAGGGGGCGCACAGATACGCAGTATTTT. It yields the protein CTSRGRTDTQYF.

This clonotype occurred a few times. V gene TRBV7-9 combines with J gene TRBJ2-1, with 7 bases that match TRBD1. TRBJ2-7 explains the end of the DNA better; the J call may be wrong. Germline loops: CDR1 SEHNR, CDR2 FQNEAQ (reference sequence). The CDR3 totals 15 residues. The CDR3: CASSDTPGQYNEQYF. In DNA form, the CDR3 reads TGTGCCAGCAGCGATACCCCGGGACAGTACAATGAGCAGTACTTC.